This T cell receptor beta chain is from a study of blood T cell repertoires in COVID-19. The CDR3 length is 18 residues. In germline, CDR1 is SGHTA, CDR2 FQGNSA. V lost 4 bases, J lost 1 base, and 5 bases stayed unmatched. Those enrolled, adults aged roughly 18 to 89 years, came from some 25 US areas. Participants were placed into cohorts based on the clinical history they reported. Shortly before study entry, within 2 weeks, exposed participants had met a COVID-19 case. Method: immunoSEQ multiplex PCR; TCRdb's copy keeps in-frame clones and lacks some. The sample has 150,000 or so clones; over 80% are singletons.

The sequence was collected from a man aged 70 or older who had been exposed to COVID-19. V and J are TRBV7-2 and TRBJ2-6, with 12 positions matching TRBD2. The sample consisted of PBMCs or T cells enriched from blood (not recorded which). CDR3 residues: CASSSRLAGESGANVLTF. As DNA, the CDR3 is TGTGCCAGCAGCTCCCGACTAGCGGGAGAGTCTGGGGCCAACGTCCTGACTTTC. The variable domain in full, completed from reference TRBV7-2 and TRBJ2-6, reads GAGVSQSPSNKVTEKGKDVELRCDPISGHTALYWYRQSLGQGLEFLIYFQGNSAPDKSGLPSDRFSAERTGGSVSTLTIQRTQQEDSAVYLCASSSRLAGESGANVLTFGAGSRLTVL.